A selection of T cell receptor beta chains follows, all from one sample in a study of blood T cell repertoires in COVID-19. Produced via immunoSEQ multiplex PCR; TCRdb's table is partial and in-frame only. This table has roughly 240,000 clones, about 87% appearing once. Sequencing was performed on PBMCs or T cells enriched from blood (not recorded which). These TCRs come from a woman in her forties with acute COVID-19. Each CDR3 is given with its conserved first and last residue. Each record gives: V gene, clone size, J gene, D gene, CDR3 protein, CDR3 DNA. A D gene is named only where the DNA matches it firmly. Size tells how often a clone was seen (once, few, many) or the class of an expanded clone, and some rows leave it out.

TRBV6-5	once	TRBJ1-4	NA	CASSSTATNEKLFF	TGTGCCAGCAGTTCAACAGCAACTAATGAAAAACTGTTTTTT
TRBV4-3	NA	TRBJ2-2	TRBD1	CASSQELDRVAGELFF	TGCGCCAGCAGCCAAGAACTAGACAGGGTGGCCGGGGAGCTGTTTTTT
TRBV5-1	NA	TRBJ2-3	TRBD2	CASGRSGGSTDTQYF	TGCGCCAGCGGTAGGAGCGGGGGGTCGACAGATACGCAGTATTTT
TRBV7-9	NA	TRBJ2-3	NA	CASSPLAGDTQYF	TGTGCCAGCAGTCCTCTAGCAGGCGATACGCAGTATTTT
TRBV6-5	few	TRBJ1-1	NA	CASSYPGGTEAFF	TGTGCCAGCAGTTACCCTGGCGGCACTGAAGCTTTCTTT
TRBV12-3/TRBV12-4	once	TRBJ1-2	NA	CASSPRTDYGYTF	TGTGCCAGCAGTCCACGGACAGACTATGGCTACACCTTC
TRBV5-1	NA	TRBJ2-1	TRBD1	CASSLVGQGYNEQFF	TGCGCCAGCAGCTTGGTAGGACAGGGCTACAATGAGCAGTTCTTC
TRBV19	NA	TRBJ2-5	NA	CASSIRGGRETQYF	TGTGCCAGTAGTATTAGGGGGGGGAGGGAGACCCAGTACTTC
TRBV24-1	NA	TRBJ2-3	TRBD2	CATIETSGGTDTQYF	TGTGCCACCATAGAGACTAGCGGGGGCACAGATACGCAGTATTTT
TRBV19	NA	TRBJ2-3	TRBD2	CASRLAGGPTDTQYF	TGTGCCAGTAGGTTAGCGGGGGGACCCACAGATACGCAGTATTTT
TRBV19	NA	TRBJ1-6	NA	CASSASRGNNSPLHF	TGTGCCAGTAGTGCCTCTAGGGGAAACAATTCACCCCTCCACTTT
TRBV9	NA	TRBJ2-3	TRBD2	CASSAGLGTDTQYF	TGTGCCAGCAGCGCGGGACTAGGCACAGATACGCAGTATTTT
TRBV7-2	NA	TRBJ1-4	TRBD1	CATRPGGVEKLFF	TGTGCCACCCGGCCAGGGGGAGTTGAAAAACTGTTTTTT
TRBV11-3	few	TRBJ2-3	NA	CASSSLAVASTDTQYF	TGTGCCAGCAGCTCCTTAGCGGTCGCTAGCACAGATACGCAGTATTTT
TRBV5-1	once	TRBJ1-1	TRBD1	CASSWDSVNTEAFF	TGCGCCAGCAGCTGGGACAGCGTTAACACTGAAGCTTTCTTT
TRBV7-9	NA	TRBJ2-1	TRBD2	CASSFSGGADHNEQFF	TGTGCCAGCAGCTTTAGCGGGGGGGCCGATCACAATGAGCAGTTCTTC
TRBV10-3	once	TRBJ2-2	TRBD2	CAIREPGLAETTGELFF	TGTGCCATCAGGGAGCCGGGACTAGCGGAGACCACCGGGGAGCTGTTTTTT
TRBV18	NA	TRBJ2-5	NA	CASSLQGRETQYF	TGTGCCAGCTCTCTACAGGGGAGGGAGACCCAGTACTTC
TRBV7-9	NA	TRBJ1-3	NA	CASSSLGGVGSGGNTIYF	TGTGCCAGCAGCTCCCTCGGCGGTGTCGGGTCGGGGGGAAACACCATATATTTT
TRBV2	NA	TRBJ1-2	TRBD1	CASRSTGGGYGYTF	TGTGCCAGCAGATCGACAGGGGGAGGTTATGGCTACACCTTC
TRBV4-3	once	TRBJ2-3	TRBD1	CASSQDSSGTGGDTQYF	TGCGCCAGCAGCCAAGATTCCAGCGGGACAGGGGGAGATACGCAGTATTTT
TRBV5-4	once	TRBJ2-1	TRBD2	CASSPSGRAGEQFF	TGTGCCAGCAGCCCTAGCGGGAGGGCCGGTGAGCAGTTCTTC
TRBV7-8	few	TRBJ1-2	TRBD1	CASSPRYRDRETGYTF	TGTGCCAGCAGCCCGCGTTACCGGGACAGGGAAACTGGCTACACCTTC
TRBV18	NA	TRBJ2-5	TRBD1	CASSPRDRAQETQYF	TGTGCCAGCTCACCGCGGGACAGGGCTCAAGAGACCCAGTACTTC
TRBV6-5	NA	TRBJ2-1	NA	CASSPGTGVYNEQFF	TGTGCCAGCAGCCCCGGGACTGGGGTCTACAATGAGCAGTTCTTC
TRBV5-4	NA	TRBJ2-4	TRBD1	CASSFRDRGRAKNIQYF	TGTGCCAGCAGCTTTAGAGACAGGGGGCGAGCCAAAAACATTCAGTACTTC
TRBV18	NA	TRBJ1-5	NA	CASSLQPPGGLQPQHF	TGTGCCAGCTCACTACAGCCCCCAGGTGGTTTACAGCCCCAGCATTTT
TRBV5-4	NA	TRBJ2-5	TRBD2	CASSFYRGSETQYF	TGTGCCAGCAGCTTTTACCGCGGGAGTGAGACCCAGTACTTC
TRBV5-6	NA	TRBJ2-5	NA	CASSRDTGETQYF	TGTGCCAGCAGCCGGGACACCGGGGAGACCCAGTACTTC
TRBV4-3	NA	TRBJ2-1	TRBD1	CASSHHQGDPYNEQFF	TGCGCCAGCAGCCATCACCAGGGGGATCCCTACAATGAGCAGTTCTTC
TRBV6-2/TRBV6-3	NA	TRBJ1-5	TRBD1	CASSSRIGQGRGSNQPQHF	TGTGCCAGCAGTTCCCGCATCGGACAGGGAAGGGGGAGCAATCAGCCCCAGCATTTT
TRBV7-2	few	TRBJ2-1	TRBD2	CASSLSGAGVTTEQFF	TGTGCCAGCAGCTTATCAGGAGCGGGGGTAACTACTGAGCAGTTCTTC
TRBV7-9	NA	TRBJ2-1	NA	CASSLDWRFYNEQFF	TGTGCCAGCAGCTTAGACTGGAGGTTTTACAATGAGCAGTTCTTC